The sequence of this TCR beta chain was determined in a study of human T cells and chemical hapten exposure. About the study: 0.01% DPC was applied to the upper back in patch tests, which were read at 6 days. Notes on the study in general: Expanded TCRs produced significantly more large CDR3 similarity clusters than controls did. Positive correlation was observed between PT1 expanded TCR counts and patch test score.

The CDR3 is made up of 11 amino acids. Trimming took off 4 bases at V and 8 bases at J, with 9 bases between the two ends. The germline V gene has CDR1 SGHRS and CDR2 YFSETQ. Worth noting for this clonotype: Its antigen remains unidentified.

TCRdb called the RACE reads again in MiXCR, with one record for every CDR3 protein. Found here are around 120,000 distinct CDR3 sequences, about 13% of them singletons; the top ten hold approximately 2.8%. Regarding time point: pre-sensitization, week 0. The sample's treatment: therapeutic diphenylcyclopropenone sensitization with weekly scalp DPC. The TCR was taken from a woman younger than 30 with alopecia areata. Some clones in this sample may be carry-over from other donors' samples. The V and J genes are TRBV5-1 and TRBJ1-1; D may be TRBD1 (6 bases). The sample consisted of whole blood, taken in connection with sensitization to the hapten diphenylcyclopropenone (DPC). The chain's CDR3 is CASSHDREAFF. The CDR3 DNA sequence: TGCGCCAGCAGCCACGACAGGGAAGCTTTCTTT.